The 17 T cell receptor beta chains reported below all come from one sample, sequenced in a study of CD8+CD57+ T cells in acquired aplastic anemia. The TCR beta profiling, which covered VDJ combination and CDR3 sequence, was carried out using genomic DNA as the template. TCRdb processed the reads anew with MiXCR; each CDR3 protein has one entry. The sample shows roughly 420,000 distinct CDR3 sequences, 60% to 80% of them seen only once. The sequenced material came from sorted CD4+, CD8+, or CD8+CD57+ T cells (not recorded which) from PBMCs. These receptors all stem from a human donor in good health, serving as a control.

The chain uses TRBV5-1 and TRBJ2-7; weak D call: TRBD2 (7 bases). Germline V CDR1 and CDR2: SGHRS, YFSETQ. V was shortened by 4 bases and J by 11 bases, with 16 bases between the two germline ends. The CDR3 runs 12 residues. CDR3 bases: TGCGCCAGCAGCACCGGGACACGGGGGGAGTACTTC. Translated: CASSTGTRGEYF.

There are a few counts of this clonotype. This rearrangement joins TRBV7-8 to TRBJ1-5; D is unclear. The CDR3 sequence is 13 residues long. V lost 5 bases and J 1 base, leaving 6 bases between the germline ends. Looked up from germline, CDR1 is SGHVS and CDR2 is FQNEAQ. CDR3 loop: CASSRASNQPQHF. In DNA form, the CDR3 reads TGTGCCAGCAGCCGCGCGAGCAATCAGCCCCAGCATTTT.

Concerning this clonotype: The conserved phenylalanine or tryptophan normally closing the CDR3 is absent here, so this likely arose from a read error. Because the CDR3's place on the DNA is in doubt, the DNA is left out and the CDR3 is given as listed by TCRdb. The CDR3 reads CASSLEARDRKSV. The chain links TRBV7-2 to TRBJ2-5; the table calls TRBD1, which could not be checked here. Germline CDR1 and CDR2: SGHTA and FQGNSA. The CDR3 extends over 13 residues, inclusive of both ends.

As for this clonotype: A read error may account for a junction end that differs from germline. The CDR3 DNA sequence: TGTGCCAGCTACCTCCTCCACCGGAACAACAATTCTCCCCTCCACTTT. Its translation: CASYLLHRNNNSPLHF. The rearrangement links TRBV10-3 to TRBJ1-6; D unresolved. The CDR3 consists of 16 residues. Germline V gene data show CDR1 as ENHRY and CDR2 as SYGVKD.

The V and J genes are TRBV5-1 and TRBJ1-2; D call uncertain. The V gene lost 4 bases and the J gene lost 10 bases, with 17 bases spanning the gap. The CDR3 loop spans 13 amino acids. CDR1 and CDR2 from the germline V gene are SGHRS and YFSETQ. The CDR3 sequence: CASSRDGEGIYTF. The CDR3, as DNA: TGCGCCAGCAGCCGAGACGGGGAAGGGATCTACACCTTC.

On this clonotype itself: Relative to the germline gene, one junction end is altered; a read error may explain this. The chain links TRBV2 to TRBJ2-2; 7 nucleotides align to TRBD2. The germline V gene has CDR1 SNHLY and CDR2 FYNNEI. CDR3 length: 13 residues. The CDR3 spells CASSVKGSGQLFF. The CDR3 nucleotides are TGTGCCAGCAGCGTTAAGGGTAGCGGGCAGCTGTTTTTT.

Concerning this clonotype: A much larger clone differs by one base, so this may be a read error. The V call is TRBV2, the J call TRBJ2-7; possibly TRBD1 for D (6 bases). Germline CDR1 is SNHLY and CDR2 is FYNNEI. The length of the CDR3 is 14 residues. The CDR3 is CASSYNRAISEQCF. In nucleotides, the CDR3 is TGTGCCAGCAGTTACAACAGGGCGATAAGCGAGCAGTGCTTC. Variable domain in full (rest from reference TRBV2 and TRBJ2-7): EPEVTQTPSHQVTQMGQEVILRCVPISNHLYFYWYRQILGQKVEFLVSFYNNEISEKSEIFDDQFSVERPDGSNFTLKIRSTKLEDSAMYFCASSYNRAISEQCFGPGTRLTVT.

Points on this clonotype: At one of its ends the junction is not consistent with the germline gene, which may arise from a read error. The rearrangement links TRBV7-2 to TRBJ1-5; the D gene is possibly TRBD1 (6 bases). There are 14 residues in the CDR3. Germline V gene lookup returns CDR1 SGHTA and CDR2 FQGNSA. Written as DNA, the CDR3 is TGTGCCAGCAGCTCGGGACTAGCGGGGGGGCTCGGCACATTT. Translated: CASSSGLAGGLGTF.

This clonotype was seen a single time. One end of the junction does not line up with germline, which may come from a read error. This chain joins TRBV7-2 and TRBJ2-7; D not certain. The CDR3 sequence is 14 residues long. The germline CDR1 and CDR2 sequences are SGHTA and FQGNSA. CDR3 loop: CASSRISANYGQNF. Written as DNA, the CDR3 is TGTGCCAGCAGCCGAATCTCAGCTAACTATGGCCAGAACTTC.

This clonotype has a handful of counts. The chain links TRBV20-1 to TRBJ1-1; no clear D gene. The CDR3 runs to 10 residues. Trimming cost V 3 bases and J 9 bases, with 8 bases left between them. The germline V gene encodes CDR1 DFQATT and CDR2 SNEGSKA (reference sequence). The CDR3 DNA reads TGCAGTGCTAGGAAAGGGCAAGCTTTCTTT. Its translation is CSARKGQAFF.

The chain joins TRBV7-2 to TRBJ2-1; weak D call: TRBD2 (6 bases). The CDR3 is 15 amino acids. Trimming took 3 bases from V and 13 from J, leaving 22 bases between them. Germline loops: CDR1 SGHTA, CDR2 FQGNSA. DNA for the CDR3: TGTGCCAGCAGCTTGGGATCGCTAGCGTGGGCGGGACAGTTCTTC. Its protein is CASSLGSLAWAGQFF.

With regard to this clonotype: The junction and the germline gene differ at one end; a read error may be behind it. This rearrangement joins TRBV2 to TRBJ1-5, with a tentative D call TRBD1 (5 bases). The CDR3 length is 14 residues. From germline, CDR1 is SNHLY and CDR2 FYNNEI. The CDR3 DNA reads TGTGCCAGCAGCTCCCAGGGAGGGAATAAGCCCCAGCAGTTT. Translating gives CASSSQGGNKPQQF. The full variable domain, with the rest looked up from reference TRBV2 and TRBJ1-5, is EPEVTQTPSHQVTQMGQEVILRCVPISNHLYFYWYRQILGQKVEFLVSFYNNEISEKSEIFDDQFSVERPDGSNFTLKIRSTKLEDSAMYFCASSSQGGNKPQQFGDGTRLSIL.

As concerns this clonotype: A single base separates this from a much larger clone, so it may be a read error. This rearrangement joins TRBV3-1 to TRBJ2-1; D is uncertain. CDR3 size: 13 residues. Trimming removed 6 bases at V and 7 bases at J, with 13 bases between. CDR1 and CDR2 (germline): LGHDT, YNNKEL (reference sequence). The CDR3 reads CASSSRERNEQFF. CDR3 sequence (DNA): TGTGCCAGCAGTTCTAGGGAAAGGAATGAGCAGTTCTTC.

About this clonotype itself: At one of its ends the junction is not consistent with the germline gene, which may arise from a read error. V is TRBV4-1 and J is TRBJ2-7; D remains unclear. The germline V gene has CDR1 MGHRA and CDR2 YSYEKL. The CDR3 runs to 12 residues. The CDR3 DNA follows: TGTTCCAGCAGCCAAGATCGGTACGAGCAGTACTTC. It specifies CSSSQDRYEQYF.

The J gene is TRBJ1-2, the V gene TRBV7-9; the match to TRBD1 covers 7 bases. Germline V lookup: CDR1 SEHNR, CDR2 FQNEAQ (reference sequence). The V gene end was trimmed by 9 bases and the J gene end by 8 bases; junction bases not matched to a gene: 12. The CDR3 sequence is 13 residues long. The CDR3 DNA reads TGTGCCAGTAGCCCAGGGGGGGGGTCCGGCTACACCTTC. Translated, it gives CASSPGGGSGYTF.

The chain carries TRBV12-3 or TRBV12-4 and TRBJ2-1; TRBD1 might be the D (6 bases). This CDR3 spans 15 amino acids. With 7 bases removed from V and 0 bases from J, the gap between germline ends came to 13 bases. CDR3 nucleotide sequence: TGTGCCAGCAATCACGGGACAAACTCCTACAATGAGCAGTTCTTC. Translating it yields CASNHGTNSYNEQFF.

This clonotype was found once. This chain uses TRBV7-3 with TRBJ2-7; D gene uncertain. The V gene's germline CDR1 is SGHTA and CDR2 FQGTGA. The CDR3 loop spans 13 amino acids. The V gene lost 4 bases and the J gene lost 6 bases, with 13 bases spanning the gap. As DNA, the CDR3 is TGTGCCAGCAGCTCAGGTCAGGAAGCCGAGCAGTACTTC. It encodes CASSSGQEAEQYF.